This T cell receptor beta chain was sequenced for a study of monozygotic twins with inflammatory bowel disease. Whole-study findings and limits: IBD patients had lower TCRbeta diversity (inverse Simpson) than healthy co-twins. Added variability in patient repertoires may stem from differing immunosuppressive treatments. Discrimination among different T cell subtypes was not achievable.

Worth noting for this clonotype: Its matching antigen is unknown.

CDR3 length: 16 amino acids. Germline lookup yields CDR1 KGHSH and CDR2 LQKENI. There were approximately 3,800 ng of total RNA used for each TCR library. TCRdb re-analyzed the 5' RACE reads; it lists each CDR3 protein once, without DNA. Its table records some 170,000 distinct CDR3 sequences. The receptor was isolated from a human donor with ulcerative colitis or Crohn's disease, or a healthy co-twin of an affected twin (not recorded which). The sequenced material came from blood. This chain links TRBV18 with TRBJ2-5; no DNA is available, so the TRBD2 call from TCRdb remains unchecked. The CDR3 loop is CASSPLAGDLQETQYF.